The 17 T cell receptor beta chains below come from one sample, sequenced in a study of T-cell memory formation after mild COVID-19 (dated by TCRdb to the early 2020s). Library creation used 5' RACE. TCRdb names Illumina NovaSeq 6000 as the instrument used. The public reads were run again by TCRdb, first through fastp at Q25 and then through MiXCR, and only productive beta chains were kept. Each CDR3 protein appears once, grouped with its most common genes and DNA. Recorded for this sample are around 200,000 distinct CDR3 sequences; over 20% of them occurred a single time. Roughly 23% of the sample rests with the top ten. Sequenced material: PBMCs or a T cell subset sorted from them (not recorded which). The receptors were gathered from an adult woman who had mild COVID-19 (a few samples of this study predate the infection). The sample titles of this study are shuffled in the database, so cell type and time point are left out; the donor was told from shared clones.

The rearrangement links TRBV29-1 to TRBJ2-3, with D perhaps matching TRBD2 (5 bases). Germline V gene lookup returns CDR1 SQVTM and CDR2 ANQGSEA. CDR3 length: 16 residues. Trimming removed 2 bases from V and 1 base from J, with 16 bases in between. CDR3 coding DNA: TGCAGCGTTGAATTCTCAGCGGAAAGGGGCACAGATACGCAGTATTTT. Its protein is CSVEFSAERGTDTQYF.

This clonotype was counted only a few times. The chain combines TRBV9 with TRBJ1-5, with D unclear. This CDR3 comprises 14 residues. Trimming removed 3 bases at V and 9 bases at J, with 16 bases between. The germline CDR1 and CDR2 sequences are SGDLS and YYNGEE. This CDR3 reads CASSEIDTFWPQHF. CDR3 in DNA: TGTGCCAGCAGCGAGATCGACACCTTTTGGCCCCAGCATTTT.

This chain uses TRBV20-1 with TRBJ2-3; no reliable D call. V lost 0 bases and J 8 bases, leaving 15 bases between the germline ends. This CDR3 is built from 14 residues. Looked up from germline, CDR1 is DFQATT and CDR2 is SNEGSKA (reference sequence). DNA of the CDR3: TGCAGTGCTAGAGATCCTTGGAATCAGGCTACGCAGTATTTT. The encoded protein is CSARDPWNQATQYF.

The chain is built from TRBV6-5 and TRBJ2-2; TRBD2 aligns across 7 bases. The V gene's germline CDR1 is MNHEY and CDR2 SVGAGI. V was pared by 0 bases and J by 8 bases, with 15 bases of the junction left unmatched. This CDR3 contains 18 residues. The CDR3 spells CASSYSITAGAGVGELFF. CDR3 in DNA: TGTGCCAGCAGTTACTCGATTACGGCGGGAGCGGGTGTAGGGGAGCTGTTTTTT.

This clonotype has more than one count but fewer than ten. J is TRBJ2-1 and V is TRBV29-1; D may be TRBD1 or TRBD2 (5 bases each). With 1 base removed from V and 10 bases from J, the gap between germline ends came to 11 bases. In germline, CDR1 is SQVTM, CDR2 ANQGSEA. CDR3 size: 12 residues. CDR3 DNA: TGCAGCGTTGAAGTCTTAGGGGACGAGCAGTTCTTC. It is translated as CSVEVLGDEQFF.

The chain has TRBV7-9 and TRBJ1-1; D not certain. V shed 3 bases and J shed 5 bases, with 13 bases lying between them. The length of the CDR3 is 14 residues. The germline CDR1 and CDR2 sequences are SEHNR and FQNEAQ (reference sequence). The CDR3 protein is CASSFSKARTEAFF. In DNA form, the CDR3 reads TGTGCCAGCAGCTTTTCTAAAGCCCGGACTGAAGCTTTCTTT.

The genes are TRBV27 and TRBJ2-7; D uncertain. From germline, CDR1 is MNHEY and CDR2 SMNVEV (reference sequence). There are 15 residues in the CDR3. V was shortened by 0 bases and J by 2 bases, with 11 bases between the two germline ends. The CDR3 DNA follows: TGTGCCAGCAGTTTATCTTCCAGGTTTCCCTACGAGCAGTACTTC. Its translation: CASSLSSRFPYEQYF.

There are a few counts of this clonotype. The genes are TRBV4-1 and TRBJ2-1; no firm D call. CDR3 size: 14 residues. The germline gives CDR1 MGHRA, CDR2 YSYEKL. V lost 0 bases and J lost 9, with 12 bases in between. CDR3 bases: TGCGCCAGCAGCCAAGATGAGACTTCTGGTGAGCAGTTCTTC. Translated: CASSQDETSGEQFF.

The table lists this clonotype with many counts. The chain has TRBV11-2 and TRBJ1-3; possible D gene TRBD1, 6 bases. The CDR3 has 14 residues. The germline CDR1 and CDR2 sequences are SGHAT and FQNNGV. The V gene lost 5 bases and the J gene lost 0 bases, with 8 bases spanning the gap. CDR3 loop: CASSQGGSGNTIYF. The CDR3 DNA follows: TGTGCCAGCAGCCAAGGGGGCTCTGGAAACACCATATATTTT.

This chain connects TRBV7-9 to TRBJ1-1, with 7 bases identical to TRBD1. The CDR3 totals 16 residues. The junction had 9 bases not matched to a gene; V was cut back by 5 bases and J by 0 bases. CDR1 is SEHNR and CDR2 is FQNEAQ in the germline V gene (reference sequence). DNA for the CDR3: TGTGCCAGCAGCCCCTTGGACAGGTATATGAACACTGAAGCTTTCTTT. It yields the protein CASSPLDRYMNTEAFF. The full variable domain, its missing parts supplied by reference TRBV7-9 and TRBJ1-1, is DTGVSQNPRHKITKRGQNVTFRCDPISEHNRLYWYRQTLGQGPEFLTYFQNEAQLEKSRLLSDRFSAERPKGSFSTLEIQRTEQGDSAMYLCASSPLDRYMNTEAFFGQGTRLTVV.

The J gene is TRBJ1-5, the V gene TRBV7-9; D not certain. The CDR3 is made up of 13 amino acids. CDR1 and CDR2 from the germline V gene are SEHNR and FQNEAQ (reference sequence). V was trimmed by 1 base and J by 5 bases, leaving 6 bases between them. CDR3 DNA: TGTGCCAGCAGCTTAGGCAATTATCAGCCCCAGCATTTT. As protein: CASSLGNYQPQHF.

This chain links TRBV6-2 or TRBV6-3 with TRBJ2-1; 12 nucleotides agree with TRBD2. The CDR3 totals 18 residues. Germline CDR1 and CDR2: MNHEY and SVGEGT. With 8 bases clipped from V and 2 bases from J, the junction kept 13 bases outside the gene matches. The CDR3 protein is CASCPGLAGPGAYNEQFF. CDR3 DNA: TGTGCCAGCTGCCCGGGACTAGCGGGCCCCGGGGCCTACAATGAGCAGTTCTTC.

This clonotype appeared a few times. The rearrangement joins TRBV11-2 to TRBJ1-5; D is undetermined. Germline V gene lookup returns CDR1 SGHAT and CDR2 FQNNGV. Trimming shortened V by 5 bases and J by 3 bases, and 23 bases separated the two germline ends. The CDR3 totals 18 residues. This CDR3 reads CASSPGGPCRAFNQPQHF. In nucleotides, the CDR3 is TGTGCCAGCAGCCCTGGCGGTCCCTGCCGGGCCTTCAATCAGCCCCAGCATTTT.

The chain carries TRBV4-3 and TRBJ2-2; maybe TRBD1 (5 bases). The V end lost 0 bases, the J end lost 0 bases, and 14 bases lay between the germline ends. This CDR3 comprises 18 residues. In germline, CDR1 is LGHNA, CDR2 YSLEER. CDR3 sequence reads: CASSQDPRQNPNTGELFF. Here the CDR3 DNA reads TGCGCCAGCAGCCAAGATCCCCGACAGAATCCGAACACCGGGGAGCTGTTTTTT.

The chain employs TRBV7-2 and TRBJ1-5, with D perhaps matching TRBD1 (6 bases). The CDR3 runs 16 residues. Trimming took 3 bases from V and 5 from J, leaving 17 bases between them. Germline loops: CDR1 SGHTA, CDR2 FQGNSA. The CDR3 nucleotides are TGTGCCAGCAGCTTTGCACAGGGAACCCTTCATCAGCCCCAGCATTTT. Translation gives CASSFAQGTLHQPQHF.

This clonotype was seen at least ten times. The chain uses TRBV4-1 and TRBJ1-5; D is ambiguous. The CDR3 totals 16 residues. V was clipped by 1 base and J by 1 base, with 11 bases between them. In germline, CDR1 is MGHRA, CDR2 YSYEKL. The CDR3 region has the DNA TGCGCCAGCAGCCAAGGTCCAGGTACAAGCAATCAGCCCCAGCATTTT. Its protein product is CASSQGPGTSNQPQHF.

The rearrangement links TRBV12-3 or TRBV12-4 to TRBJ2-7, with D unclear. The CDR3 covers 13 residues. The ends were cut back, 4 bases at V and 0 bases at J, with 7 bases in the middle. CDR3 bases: TGTGCCAGCAGTTCCAAAAGCTCCTACGAGCAGTACTTC. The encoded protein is CASSSKSSYEQYF.